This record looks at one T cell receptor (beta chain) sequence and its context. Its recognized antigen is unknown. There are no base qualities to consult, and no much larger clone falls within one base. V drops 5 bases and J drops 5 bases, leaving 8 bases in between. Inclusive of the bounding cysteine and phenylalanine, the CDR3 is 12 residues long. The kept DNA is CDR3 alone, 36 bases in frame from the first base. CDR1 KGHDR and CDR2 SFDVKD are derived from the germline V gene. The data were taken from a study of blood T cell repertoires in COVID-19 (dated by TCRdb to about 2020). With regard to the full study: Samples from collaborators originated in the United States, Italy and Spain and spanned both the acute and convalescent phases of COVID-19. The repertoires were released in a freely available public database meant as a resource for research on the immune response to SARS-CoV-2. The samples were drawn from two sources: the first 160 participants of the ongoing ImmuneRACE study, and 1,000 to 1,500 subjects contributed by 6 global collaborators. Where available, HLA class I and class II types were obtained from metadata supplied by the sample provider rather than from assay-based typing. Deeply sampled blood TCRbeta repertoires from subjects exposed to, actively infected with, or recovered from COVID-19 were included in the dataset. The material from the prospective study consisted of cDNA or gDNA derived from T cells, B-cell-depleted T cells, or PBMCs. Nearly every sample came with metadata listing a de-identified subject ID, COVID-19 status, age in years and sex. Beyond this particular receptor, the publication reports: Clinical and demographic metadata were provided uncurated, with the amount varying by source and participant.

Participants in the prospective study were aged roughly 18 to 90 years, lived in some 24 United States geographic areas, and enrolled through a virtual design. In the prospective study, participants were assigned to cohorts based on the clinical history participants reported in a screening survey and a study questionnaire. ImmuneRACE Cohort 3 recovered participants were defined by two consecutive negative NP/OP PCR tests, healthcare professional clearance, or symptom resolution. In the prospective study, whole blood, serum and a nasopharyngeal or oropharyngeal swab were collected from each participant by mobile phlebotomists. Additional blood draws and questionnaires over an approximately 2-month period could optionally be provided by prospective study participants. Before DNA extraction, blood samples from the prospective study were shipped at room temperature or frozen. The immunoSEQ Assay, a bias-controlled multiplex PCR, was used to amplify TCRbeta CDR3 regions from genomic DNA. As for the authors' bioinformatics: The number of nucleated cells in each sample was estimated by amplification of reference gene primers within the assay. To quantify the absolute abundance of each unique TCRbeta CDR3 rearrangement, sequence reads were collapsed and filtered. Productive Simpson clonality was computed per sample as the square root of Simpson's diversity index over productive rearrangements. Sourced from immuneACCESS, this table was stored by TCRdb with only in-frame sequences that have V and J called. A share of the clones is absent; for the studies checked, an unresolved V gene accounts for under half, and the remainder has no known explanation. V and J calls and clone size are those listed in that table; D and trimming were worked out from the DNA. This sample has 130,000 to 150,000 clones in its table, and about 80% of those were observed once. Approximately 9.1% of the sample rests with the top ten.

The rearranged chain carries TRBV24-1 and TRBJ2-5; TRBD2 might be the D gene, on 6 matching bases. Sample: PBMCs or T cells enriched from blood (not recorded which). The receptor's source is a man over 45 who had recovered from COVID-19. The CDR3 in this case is CATSVGGETQYF. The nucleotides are TGTGCCACCAGTGTTGGAGGGGAGACCCAGTACTTC.